The 21 T cell receptor beta chains below come from one sample, sequenced in a study of cytomegalovirus exposure and HLA in healthy donors. With 60 Vbeta and 13 Jbeta primers, the PCR was carried out. Sequencing was performed with immunoSEQ multiplex PCR; in TCRdb, only in-frame clones are kept and a portion is missing. The table records some 180,000 clones, more than 65% of them present only once. Sequencing used PBMCs. Receptors originate from a girl aged 2 to 10 in good health and CMV-seropositive.

The rearrangement uses TRBV2 and TRBJ1-4; a weak D match, TRBD1 (6 bases). Trimming took off 7 bases at V and 5 bases at J, with 11 bases between the two ends. The germline V gene encodes CDR1 SNHLY and CDR2 FYNNEI. This CDR3 has 13 amino acids. CDR3 bases: TGTGCCAGCATACGGACAGTCAATGAAAAACTGTTTTTT. This codes for CASIRTVNEKLFF.

The genes are TRBV4-1 and TRBJ2-3; 11 nucleotides match TRBD2. From germline, CDR1 is MGHRA and CDR2 YSYEKL. J was trimmed by 2 bases and V by 4 bases; bases with no gene match: 11. The CDR3 runs to 18 residues. CDR3 in DNA: TGCGCCAGCAGCCGCTCATTAGCGGGGGGGCCTTTCACAGATACGCAGTATTTT. It codes for CASSRSLAGGPFTDTQYF.

The V call is TRBV30, the J call TRBJ1-5; 9 nucleotides match TRBD1. Germline assignment: CDR1 GTSNPN and CDR2 SVGIG (reference sequence). With 6 bases clipped from V and 0 bases from J, the junction kept 3 bases outside the gene matches. CDR3 size: 14 residues. This CDR3 is CACRTGDSNQPQHF. Here the CDR3 DNA reads TGTGCCTGCAGGACAGGGGATAGCAATCAGCCCCAGCATTTT.

This chain connects TRBV5-4 to TRBJ1-2; the match to TRBD1 covers 7 bases. Trimming took 4 bases from V and 6 from J; bases not matched to a gene: 3. The length of the CDR3 is 12 residues. CDR1 is SGHNT, CDR2 YYREEE, per germline (reference sequence). CDR3 DNA: TGTGCCAGCAGCCCCGGGACAGATGGCTACACCTTC. It translates to CASSPGTDGYTF.

V and J are TRBV6-1 and TRBJ2-2; perhaps TRBD2 as D (6 bases). The length of the CDR3 is 15 residues. Germline loops: CDR1 MNHNS, CDR2 SASEGT. The V end lost 4 bases, the J end lost 2 bases, and 11 bases lay between the germline ends. CDR3 loop: CASSARGPNTGELFF. In DNA form, the CDR3 reads TGTGCCAGCAGTGCGCGGGGTCCAAACACCGGGGAGCTGTTTTTT.

The V gene is TRBV15, the J gene TRBJ1-2; perhaps TRBD1 as D (6 bases). V was trimmed by 1 base and J by 4 bases, leaving 13 bases between them. Germline V gene sequence: CDR1 LNHNV, CDR2 YYDKDF (reference sequence). The CDR3 loop spans 15 amino acids. CDR3 amino acids: CATSRVYDRTYGYTF. CDR3 nucleotides: TGTGCCACCAGCAGAGTCTACGACAGGACCTATGGCTACACCTTC.

The chain links TRBV11-2 to TRBJ2-3, with 9 bases that match TRBD1. V was pared by 3 bases and J by 1 base, with 5 bases of the junction left unmatched. The CDR3 has 16 amino acids. The germline V gene encodes CDR1 SGHAT and CDR2 FQNNGV. This CDR3 reads CASSFLWDRGTDTQYF. CDR3 DNA: TGTGCCAGCAGCTTCCTCTGGGACAGGGGCACAGATACGCAGTATTTT.

The rearrangement uses TRBV5-6 and TRBJ2-1, with D possibly TRBD2 on 6 matching bases. V was clipped by 2 bases and J by 3 bases, with 18 bases between them. The length of the CDR3 is 17 residues. CDR1 and CDR2 (germline): SGHDT, YYEEEE. CDR3 bases: TGTGCCAGCAGCTTATGGCTAGCGAGACCTATCTACAATGAGCAGTTCTTC. As protein: CASSLWLARPIYNEQFF.

The chain has TRBV7-8 and TRBJ2-2, with D maybe TRBD2 (6 bases). Trimming left V 1 base short and J 2 bases short, with 14 bases between. The CDR3 sequence is 17 residues long. CDR1 and CDR2 from the germline V gene are SGHVS and FQNEAQ. CDR3 DNA sequence: TGTGCCAGCAGCTTAGTTTCCGGGGGATTTAACACCGGGGAGCTGTTTTTT. Translated, it gives CASSLVSGGFNTGELFF.

The chain carries TRBV4-1 and TRBJ2-2; 10 bases agree with TRBD1. The trim removed 2 bases at V and 5 bases at J, leaving 14 bases unmatched. The length of the CDR3 is 19 residues. Per germline, CDR1 MGHRA and CDR2 YSYEKL. The CDR3 spells CASSQPIYLTGGATGELFF. CDR3 sequence (DNA): TGCGCCAGCAGCCAACCAATCTACCTGACAGGGGGCGCGACCGGGGAGCTGTTTTTT.

The chain links TRBV11-1 to TRBJ2-5; 8 nucleotides line up with TRBD1. V shed 8 bases and J 1 base; nucleotides not matched to a gene: 12. This CDR3 has 16 amino acids. Germline V gene data show CDR1 as SGHAT and CDR2 as FQDESV (reference sequence). In DNA form, the CDR3 reads TGTGCCAGCTCAGGGGGCGCTGATTCTGCCCAAGAGACCCAGTACTTC. Protein: CASSGGADSAQETQYF.

This chain uses TRBV10-1 with TRBJ1-1, with D perhaps TRBD1 (5 bases). The CDR3 length is 13 residues. In germline, CDR1 is WNHNN, CDR2 SYGVQD (reference sequence). The ends were cut back, 6 bases at V and 1 base at J, with 9 bases in the middle. The CDR3, as DNA: TGCGCCAGCAGCGGACATCAGAACACTGAAGCTTTCTTT. Translation: CASSGHQNTEAFF.

The CDR3 is CASRDRGTSFTEAFF. DNA for the CDR3: TGTGCCAGCAGGGACAGGGGGACCAGTTTCACTGAAGCTTTCTTT. V usage is TRBV6-5 and J usage is TRBJ1-1; 10 positions agree with TRBD1. Germline CDR1 and CDR2: MNHEY and SVGAGI. The trim removed 6 bases at V and 4 bases at J, leaving 8 bases unmatched. CDR3 length equals 15 residues.

This clone occurred a few times. The V call is TRBV4-1, the J call TRBJ2-3; the match to TRBD2 covers 7 bases. This CDR3 is 15 amino acids long. The trim removed 6 bases at V and 2 bases at J, leaving 8 bases unmatched. Germline CDR1 MGHRA, CDR2 YSYEKL. The CDR3 sequence: CASRNMAGDTDTQYF. In DNA form, the CDR3 reads TGCGCCAGCAGAAACATGGCGGGGGACACAGATACGCAGTATTTT.

The chain uses TRBV6-5 and TRBJ2-1; TRBD2 matches 14 bases. The CDR3 contains 16 residues. Germline V gene sequence: CDR1 MNHEY, CDR2 SVGAGI. With V trimmed by 4 bases and J by 4 bases, 3 bases remained unmatched. The CDR3: CASSLGLAGEYNEQFF. CDR3 coding DNA: TGTGCCAGCAGTTTGGGACTAGCGGGAGAGTACAATGAGCAGTTCTTC.

The chain couples TRBV10-3 to TRBJ2-1; TRBD2 matches 13 bases. The CDR3 has 16 residues. The V gene's germline CDR1 is ENHRY and CDR2 SYGVKD. The V and J ends lost 10 bases and 0 bases, in that order; junction bases with no gene match: 6. In DNA form, the CDR3 reads TGTGCCACTCTGGGACTAGCGGGATACTCCTACAATGAGCAGTTCTTC. It specifies CATLGLAGYSYNEQFF.

V usage is TRBV19 and J usage is TRBJ1-1, with a possible D match to TRBD1 (5 bases). The CDR3 has 15 amino acids. Germline CDR1 LNHDA, CDR2 SQIVND (reference sequence). V lost 4 bases and J lost 1, with 13 bases in between. CDR3 nucleotide sequence: TGTGCCAGTAGTACGAGCAGGGAACCGAACACTGAAGCTTTCTTT. This codes for CASSTSREPNTEAFF.

This clone was counted between two and nine times. The chain is built from TRBV11-3 and TRBJ2-3; TRBD2 matches at 12 bases. This CDR3 region has 16 residues. Germline V gene data show CDR1 as SGHNT and CDR2 as YENEEA. V was pared by 4 bases and J by 2 bases, with 4 bases of the junction left unmatched. In DNA form, the CDR3 reads TGTGCCAGCAGCTCAGGACTAGCGGGATTCACAGATACGCAGTATTTT. Protein sequence: CASSSGLAGFTDTQYF.

The gene calls are TRBV6-4 and TRBJ2-4; D may be TRBD1 (7 bases). The CDR3 has 15 amino acids. Germline V gene data show CDR1 as MRHNA and CDR2 as SNTAGT. V shed 8 bases and J shed 0 bases, with 14 bases lying between them. The CDR3 is CASLTGRLAKNIQYF. CDR3 in DNA: TGTGCCAGCCTGACAGGGAGGCTAGCCAAAAACATTCAGTACTTC.

This clone was counted a single time. The V and J genes are TRBV7-2 and TRBJ1-1; the D gene is possibly TRBD1 (5 bases). V dropped 7 bases and J dropped 0 bases, with 12 bases sitting between them. The CDR3 is made up of 14 amino acids. CDR1 is SGHTA and CDR2 is FQGNSA in the germline V gene. The CDR3 here is CASNLPGMNTEAFF. CDR3 sequence (DNA): TGTGCCAGCAACCTCCCAGGGATGAACACTGAAGCTTTCTTT.

The chain is built from TRBV19 and TRBJ2-7; 10 bases match TRBD2. This CDR3 is built from 15 residues. Germline V gives CDR1 LNHDA, CDR2 SQIVND (reference sequence). V lost 8 bases, J lost 7 bases, and 14 bases stayed unmatched. The CDR3 nucleotides are TGTGCCAGTGGGGTCCTAGCGGGAGCAGAAGGGGAGCAGTACTTC. Amino acids: CASGVLAGAEGEQYF.